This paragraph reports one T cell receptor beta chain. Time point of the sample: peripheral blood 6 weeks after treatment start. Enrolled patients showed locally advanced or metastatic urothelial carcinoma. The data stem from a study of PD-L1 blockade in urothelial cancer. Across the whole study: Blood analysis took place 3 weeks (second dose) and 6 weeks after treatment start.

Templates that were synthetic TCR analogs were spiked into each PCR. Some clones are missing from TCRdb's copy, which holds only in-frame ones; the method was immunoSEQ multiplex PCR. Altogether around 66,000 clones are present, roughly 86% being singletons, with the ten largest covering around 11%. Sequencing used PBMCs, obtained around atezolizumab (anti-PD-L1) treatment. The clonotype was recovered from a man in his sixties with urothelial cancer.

The CDR3 bases are TGTGCCAGCAGCGACCGGGACAGGGTAAGGTGCAATCAGCCCCAGCATTTT. It codes for CASSDRDRVRCNQPQHF. The chain employs TRBV6-4 and TRBJ1-5; 9 bases agree with TRBD1. Germline CDR1 reads MRHNA; CDR2 reads SNTAGT. CDR3 size: 17 residues. V lost 6 bases and J lost 2; bases outside the gene matches: 11.